This section outlines one T cell receptor beta chain sequence together with its context. Its target is not known. TCRalpha and TCRbeta libraries used 5'RACE with constant-segment primers and UMIs. From the 5' RACE reads, TCRdb called clonotypes with MiXCR, one entry per CDR3 protein. The sample has about 150,000 distinct CDR3 sequences; under 30% are singletons. These data belong to a study of T-cell memory formation after mild COVID-19. Study-wide context: Most TCR clusters belonged to a single donor.

Points from the study as a whole: For contracting clones, CD4+ ones sat mainly in CM and EM, CD8+ in EMRA. CD4/CD8 balance characterized clones contracting day 15 to 85, and CD4+ skew characterized later expanders.

The receptor was derived from an adult woman who had mild COVID-19 (a few samples of this study predate the infection). Cell type and time point are not known. The source material was PBMCs or a T cell subset sorted from them (not recorded which).

The CDR3 spells CASSFTTTGIQETQYF. CDR3 sequence (DNA): TGTGCCAGCAGCTTTACCACGACAGGAATACAAGAGACCCAGTACTTC. V gene TRBV7-6 combines with J gene TRBJ2-5, with D perhaps TRBD1 (6 bases). CDR1 and CDR2 from the germline V gene are SGHVS and FNYEAQ. The CDR3 has 16 amino acids. V was shortened by 3 bases and J by 2 bases, with 16 bases between the two germline ends.